This TCR beta chain was identified in a study of blood T cell repertoires in COVID-19 (dated by TCRdb to about 2020). For context, the study as a whole: Samples from collaborators originated in the United States, Italy and Spain and spanned both the acute and convalescent phases of COVID-19. The material from the prospective study consisted of cDNA or gDNA derived from T cells, B-cell-depleted T cells, or PBMCs. The dataset comprised deeply sampled blood TCRbeta repertoires from subjects exposed to, actively infected with, or recovered from COVID-19. A freely available public database, intended as a resource for researchers studying the immune response to SARS-CoV-2, is where the repertoires were released. The samples were drawn from the first 160 participants of the ongoing ImmuneRACE study and from some 1,300 subjects provided by 6 global collaborators. A de-identified subject ID, COVID-19 status, age in years and sex were almost always included in the sample metadata. Where available, HLA class I and class II types were taken from metadata supplied by the sample provider and were not determined by assay-based typing.

The collaborating institutions used their own protocols to collect whole blood in K2EDTA tubes. For TCRbeta analysis, collaborator samples were shipped as frozen whole blood, as isolated PBMCs, or as DNA extracted from either sample type. Trimming accounts for 5 bases at V and 3 bases at J, while the number of junction bases matched to no gene is 13. CDR3 length: 16 amino acids, cysteine to phenylalanine. Only CDR3 DNA is held: 48 bases, read in frame from base 1. Looking up the germline V gene yields CDR1 SGHAT and CDR2 FQNNGV. Remarks on this clone: There is no known antigen for this receptor. No base quality information exists; no much larger clone differs at one position.

TCRbeta CDR3 regions were amplified from genomic DNA by means of the immunoSEQ Assay, a bias-controlled multiplex PCR. The authors' analysis ran thus. Nucleated cell counts per sample were estimated from amplification of reference gene primers within the assay. To quantify the absolute abundance of each unique TCRbeta CDR3 rearrangement, sequence reads were collapsed and filtered. For each sample, productive Simpson clonality was calculated as the square root of Simpson's diversity index across productive rearrangements. Held by TCRdb, this immuneACCESS table contains in-frame sequences only and omits some clones. Under half of the omission traces to an unresolved V gene where checked; the cause of the rest is unknown. For V, J and clone size, that table is used; D and trimming come from the DNA. Counted in this sample were fewer than 90,000 clones; around 88% of them appeared once. The ten largest account for approximately 0.5% of the sample.

Broader findings and caveats from the paper: The quantity of clinical and demographic metadata differed by source and by participant and was supplied without curation.

The sequencing sample was made of peripheral blood. The chain uses TRBV11-2 and TRBJ2-7; 7 junctional bases match TRBD1. This clonotype originated in a man in his sixties with acute or convalescent COVID-19. The nucleotide sequence is given as TGTGCCAGCAGCCCTCCGGACAGGTGGAAGATCTACGAGCAGTACTTC. It is translated as CASSPPDRWKIYEQYF.